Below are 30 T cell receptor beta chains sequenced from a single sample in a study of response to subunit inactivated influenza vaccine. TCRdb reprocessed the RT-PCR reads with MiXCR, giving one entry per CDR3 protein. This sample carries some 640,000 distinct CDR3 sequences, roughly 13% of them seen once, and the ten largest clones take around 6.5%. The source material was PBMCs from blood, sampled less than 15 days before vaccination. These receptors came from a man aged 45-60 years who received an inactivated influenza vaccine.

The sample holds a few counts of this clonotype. The CDR3 reads CASSLYPDGKRGYTF. The CDR3 coding sequence is TGTGCCAGCAGCCTATACCCCGACGGAAAACGCGGCTACACCTTC. V and J are TRBV11-3 and TRBJ1-2; no definite D call. Germline V lookup: CDR1 SGHNT, CDR2 YENEEA. CDR3 size: 15 residues. Trimming removed 5 bases at V and 8 bases at J, with 21 bases between.

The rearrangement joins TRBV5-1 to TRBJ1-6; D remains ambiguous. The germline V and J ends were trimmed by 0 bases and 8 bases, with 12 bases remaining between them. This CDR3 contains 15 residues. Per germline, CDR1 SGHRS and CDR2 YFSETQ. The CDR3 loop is CASSLASLRYSPLHF. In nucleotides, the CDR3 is TGCGCCAGCAGCTTGGCTTCCCTCCGATATTCACCCCTCCACTTT.

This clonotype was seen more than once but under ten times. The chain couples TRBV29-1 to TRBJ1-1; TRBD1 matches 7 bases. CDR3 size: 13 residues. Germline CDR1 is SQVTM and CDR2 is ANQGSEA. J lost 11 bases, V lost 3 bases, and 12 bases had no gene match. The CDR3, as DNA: TGCAGCGTTGATAGTAAGGGGGCGCGGACGGCTTTCTTT. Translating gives CSVDSKGARTAFF.

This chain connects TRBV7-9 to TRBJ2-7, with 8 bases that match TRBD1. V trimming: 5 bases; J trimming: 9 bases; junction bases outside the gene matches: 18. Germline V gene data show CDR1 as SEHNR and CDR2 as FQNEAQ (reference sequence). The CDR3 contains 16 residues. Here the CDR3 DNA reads TGTGCCAGCAGCCCTCGACTTGGGACAGGCACCTCAAGGCAGTACTTC. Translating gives CASSPRLGTGTSRQYF. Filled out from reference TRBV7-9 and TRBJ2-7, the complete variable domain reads DTGVSQNPRHKITKRGQNVTFRCDPISEHNRLYWYRQTLGQGPEFLTYFQNEAQLEKSRLLSDRFSAERPKGSFSTLEIQRTEQGDSAMYLCASSPRLGTGTSRQYFGPGTRLTVT.

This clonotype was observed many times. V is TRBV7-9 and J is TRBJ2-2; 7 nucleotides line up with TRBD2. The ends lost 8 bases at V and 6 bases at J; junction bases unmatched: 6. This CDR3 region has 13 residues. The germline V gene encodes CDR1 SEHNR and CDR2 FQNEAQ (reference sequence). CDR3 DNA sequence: TGTGCCAGCGACCCGGGGGGAGCCGGGGAGCTGTTTTTT. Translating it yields CASDPGGAGELFF. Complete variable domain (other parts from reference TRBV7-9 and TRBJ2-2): DTGVSQNPRHKITKRGQNVTFRCDPISEHNRLYWYRQTLGQGPEFLTYFQNEAQLEKSRLLSDRFSAERPKGSFSTLEIQRTEQGDSAMYLCASDPGGAGELFFGEGSRLTVL.

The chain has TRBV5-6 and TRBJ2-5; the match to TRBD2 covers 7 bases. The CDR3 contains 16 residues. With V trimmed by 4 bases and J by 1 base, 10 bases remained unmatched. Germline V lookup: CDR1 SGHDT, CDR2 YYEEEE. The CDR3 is CASSAYLAELQETQYF. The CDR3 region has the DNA TGTGCCAGCAGCGCCTATCTAGCGGAACTCCAAGAGACCCAGTACTTC.

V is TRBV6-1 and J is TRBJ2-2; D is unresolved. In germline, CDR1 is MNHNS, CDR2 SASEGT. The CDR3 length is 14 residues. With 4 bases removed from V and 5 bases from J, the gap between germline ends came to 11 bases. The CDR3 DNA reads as TGTGCCAGCAGTGTCGGGTTTTGGACCGGGGAGCTGTTTTTT. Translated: CASSVGFWTGELFF.

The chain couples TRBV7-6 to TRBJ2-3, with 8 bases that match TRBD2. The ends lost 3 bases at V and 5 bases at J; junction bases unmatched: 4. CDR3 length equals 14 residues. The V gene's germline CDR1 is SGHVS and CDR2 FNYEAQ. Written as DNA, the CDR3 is TGTGCCAGCAGCTTTACGCTAGCGGGAGATACGCAGTATTTT. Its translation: CASSFTLAGDTQYF.

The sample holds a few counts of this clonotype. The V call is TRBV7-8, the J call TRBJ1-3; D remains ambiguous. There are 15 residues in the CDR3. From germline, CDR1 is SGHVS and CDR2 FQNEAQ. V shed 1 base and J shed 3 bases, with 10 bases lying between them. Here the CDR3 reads CASSLGLFDGNTIYF. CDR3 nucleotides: TGTGCCAGCAGCTTAGGGTTATTCGATGGAAACACCATATATTTT.

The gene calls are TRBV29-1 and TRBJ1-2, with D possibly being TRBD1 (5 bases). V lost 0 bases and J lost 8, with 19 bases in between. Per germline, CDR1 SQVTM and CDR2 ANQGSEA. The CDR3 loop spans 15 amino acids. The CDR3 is CSVEETLKGAFGYTF. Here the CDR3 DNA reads TGCAGCGTTGAAGAGACCCTGAAAGGGGCATTCGGCTACACCTTC.

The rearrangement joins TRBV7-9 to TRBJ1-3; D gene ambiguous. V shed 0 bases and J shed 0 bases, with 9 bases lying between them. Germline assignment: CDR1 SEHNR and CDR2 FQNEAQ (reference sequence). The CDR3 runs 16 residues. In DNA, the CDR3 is TGTGCCAGCAGCTTAGCGCTCGGGATCTCTGGAAACACCATATATTTT. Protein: CASSLALGISGNTIYF.

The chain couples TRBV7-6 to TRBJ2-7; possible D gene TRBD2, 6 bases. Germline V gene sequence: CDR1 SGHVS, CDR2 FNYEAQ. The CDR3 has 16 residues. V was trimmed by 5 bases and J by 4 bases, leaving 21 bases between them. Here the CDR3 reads CASSAYRVGGRYEQYF. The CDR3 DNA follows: TGTGCCAGCAGCGCCTACCGAGTGGGGGGTAGGTACGAGCAGTACTTC.

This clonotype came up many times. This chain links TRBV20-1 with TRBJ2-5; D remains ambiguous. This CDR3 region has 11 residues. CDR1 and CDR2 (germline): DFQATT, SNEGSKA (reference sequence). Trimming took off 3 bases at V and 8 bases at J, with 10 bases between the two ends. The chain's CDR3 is CSASMALTQYF. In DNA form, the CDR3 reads TGCAGTGCTAGTATGGCCCTTACCCAGTACTTC.

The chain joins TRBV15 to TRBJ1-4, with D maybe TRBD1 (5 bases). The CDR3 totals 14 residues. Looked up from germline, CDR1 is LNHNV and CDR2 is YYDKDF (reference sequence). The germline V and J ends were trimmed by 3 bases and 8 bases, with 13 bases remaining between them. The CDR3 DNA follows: TGTGCCACCAGCAGGTGGAATGGGGACGAAAAACTGTTTTTT. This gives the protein CATSRWNGDEKLFF.

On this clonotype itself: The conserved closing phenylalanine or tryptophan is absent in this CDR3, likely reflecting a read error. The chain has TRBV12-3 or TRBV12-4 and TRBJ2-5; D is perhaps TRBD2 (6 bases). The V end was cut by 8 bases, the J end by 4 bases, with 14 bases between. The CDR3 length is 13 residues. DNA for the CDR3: TGTGCCAGCGCCCGGGGGAATGGAGAGACCCAGTACTTA. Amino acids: CASARGNGETQYL.

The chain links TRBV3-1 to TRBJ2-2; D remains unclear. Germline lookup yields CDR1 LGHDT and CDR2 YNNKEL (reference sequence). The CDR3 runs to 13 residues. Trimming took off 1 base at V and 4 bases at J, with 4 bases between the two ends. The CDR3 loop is CASSQVPTGELFF. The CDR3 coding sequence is TGTGCCAGCAGCCAAGTTCCCACCGGGGAGCTGTTTTTT. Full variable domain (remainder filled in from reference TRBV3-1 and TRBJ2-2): DTAVSQTPKYLVTQMGNDKSIKCEQNLGHDTMYWYKQDSKKFLKIMFSYNNKELIINETVPNRFSPKSPDKAHLNLHINSLELGDSAVYFCASSQVPTGELFFGEGSRLTVL.

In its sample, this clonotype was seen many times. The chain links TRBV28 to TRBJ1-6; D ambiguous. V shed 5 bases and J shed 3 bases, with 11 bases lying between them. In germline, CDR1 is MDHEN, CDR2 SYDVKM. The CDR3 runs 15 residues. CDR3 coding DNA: TGTGCCAGCAGTCCCGGACGGATCTATAATTCACCCCTCCACTTT. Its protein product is CASSPGRIYNSPLHF. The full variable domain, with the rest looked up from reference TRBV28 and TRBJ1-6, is DVKVTQSSRYLVKRTGEKVFLECVQDMDHENMFWYRQDPGLGLRLIYFSYDVKMKEKGDIPEGYSVSREKKERFSLILESASTNQTSMYLCASSPGRIYNSPLHFGNGTRLTVT.

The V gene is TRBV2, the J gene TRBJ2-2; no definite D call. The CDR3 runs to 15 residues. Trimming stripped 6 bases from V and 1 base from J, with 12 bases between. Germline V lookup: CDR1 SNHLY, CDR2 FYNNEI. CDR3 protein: CASSQSRRNTGELFF. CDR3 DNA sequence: TGTGCCAGCAGCCAGTCTCGGCGGAACACCGGGGAGCTGTTTTTT.

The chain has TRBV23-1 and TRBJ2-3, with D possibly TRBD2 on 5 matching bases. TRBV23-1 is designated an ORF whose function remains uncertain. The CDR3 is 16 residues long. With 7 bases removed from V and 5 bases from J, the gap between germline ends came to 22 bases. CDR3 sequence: CASIVANGARGDTQYF. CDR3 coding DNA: TGCGCCAGCATTGTGGCAAACGGAGCCCGGGGAGATACGCAGTATTTT.

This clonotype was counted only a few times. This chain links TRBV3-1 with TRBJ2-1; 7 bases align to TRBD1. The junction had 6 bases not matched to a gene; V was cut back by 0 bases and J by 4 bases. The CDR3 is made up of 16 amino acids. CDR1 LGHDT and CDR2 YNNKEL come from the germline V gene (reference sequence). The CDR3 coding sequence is TGTGCCAGCAGCCAAGATTCAGGACAGGTATACAATGAGCAGTTCTTC. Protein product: CASSQDSGQVYNEQFF.

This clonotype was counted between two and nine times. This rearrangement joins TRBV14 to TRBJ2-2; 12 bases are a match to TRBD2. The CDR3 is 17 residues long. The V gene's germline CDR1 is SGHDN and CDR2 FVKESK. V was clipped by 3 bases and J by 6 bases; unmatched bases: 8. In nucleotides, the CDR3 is TGTGCCAGCAGCCAGAACCGACTAGCGGGAGAAGCCGGGGAGCTGTTTTTT. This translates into CASSQNRLAGEAGELFF.

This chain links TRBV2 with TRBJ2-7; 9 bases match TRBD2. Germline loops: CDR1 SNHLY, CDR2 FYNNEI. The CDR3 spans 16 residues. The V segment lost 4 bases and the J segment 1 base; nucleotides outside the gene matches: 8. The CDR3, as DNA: TGTGCCAGCAGTGTGCAGAGTAGCGGGGGTTCCTACGAGCAGTACTTC. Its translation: CASSVQSSGGSYEQYF.

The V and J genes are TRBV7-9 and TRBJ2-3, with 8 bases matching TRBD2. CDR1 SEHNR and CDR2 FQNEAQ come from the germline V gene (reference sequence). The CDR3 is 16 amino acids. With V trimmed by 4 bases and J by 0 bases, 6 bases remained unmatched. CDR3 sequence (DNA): TGTGCCAGCAGCTCCACTAGCGGACCTAGCACAGATACGCAGTATTTT. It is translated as CASSSTSGPSTDTQYF.

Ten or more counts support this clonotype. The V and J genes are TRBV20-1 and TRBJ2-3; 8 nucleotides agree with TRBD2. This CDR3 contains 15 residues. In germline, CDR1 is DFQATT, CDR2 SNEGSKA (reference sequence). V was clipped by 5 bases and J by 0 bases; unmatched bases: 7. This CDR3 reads CSAERERGSTDTQYF. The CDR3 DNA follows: TGCAGTGCTGAGCGGGAGAGGGGTAGCACAGATACGCAGTATTTT.

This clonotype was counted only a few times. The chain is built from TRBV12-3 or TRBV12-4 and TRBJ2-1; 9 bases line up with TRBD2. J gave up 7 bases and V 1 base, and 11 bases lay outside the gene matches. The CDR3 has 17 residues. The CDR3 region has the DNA TGTGCCAGCAGTTTAGGGTCTAGCGGGATTTACTTGAATGAGCAGTTCTTC. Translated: CASSLGSSGIYLNEQFF.

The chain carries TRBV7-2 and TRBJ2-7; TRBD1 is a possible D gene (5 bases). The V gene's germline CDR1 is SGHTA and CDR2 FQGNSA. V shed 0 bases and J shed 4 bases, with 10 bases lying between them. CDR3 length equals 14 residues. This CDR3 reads CASSLANRQYEQYF. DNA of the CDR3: TGTGCCAGCAGCTTAGCTAACAGGCAATACGAGCAGTACTTC.

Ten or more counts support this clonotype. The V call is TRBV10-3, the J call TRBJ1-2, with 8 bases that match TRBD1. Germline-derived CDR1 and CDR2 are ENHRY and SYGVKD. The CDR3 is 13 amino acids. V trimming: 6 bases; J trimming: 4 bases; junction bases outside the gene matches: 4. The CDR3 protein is CAIRGDRSYGYTF. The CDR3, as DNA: TGTGCCATCAGAGGGGACAGGAGCTATGGCTACACCTTC.

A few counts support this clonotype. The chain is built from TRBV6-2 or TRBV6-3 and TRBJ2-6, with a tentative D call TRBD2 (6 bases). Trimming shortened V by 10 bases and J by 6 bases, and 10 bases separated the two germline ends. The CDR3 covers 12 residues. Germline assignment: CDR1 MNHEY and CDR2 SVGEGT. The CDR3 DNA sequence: TGTGCCACCGGGGGATCGGCCAACGTCCTGACTTTC. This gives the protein CATGGSANVLTF.

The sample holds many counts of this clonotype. The CDR3 here is CASSLAGRGRLNEQFF. CDR3 sequence (DNA): TGCGCCAGCAGCTTGGCCGGTCGCGGGAGACTGAATGAGCAGTTCTTC. The rearrangement uses TRBV5-1 and TRBJ2-1; the match to TRBD2 covers 7 bases. The CDR3 extends over 16 amino acids. J lost 7 bases, V lost 0 bases, and 10 bases had no gene match. Germline assignment: CDR1 SGHRS and CDR2 YFSETQ. Based on the CDR3 plus reference TRBV5-1 and TRBJ2-1, the full variable domain is KAGVTQTPRYLIKTRGQQVTLSCSPISGHRSVSWYQQTPGQGLQFLFEYFSETQRNKGNFPGRFSGRQFSNSRSEMNVSTLELGDSALYLCASSLAGRGRLNEQFFGPGTRLTVL.

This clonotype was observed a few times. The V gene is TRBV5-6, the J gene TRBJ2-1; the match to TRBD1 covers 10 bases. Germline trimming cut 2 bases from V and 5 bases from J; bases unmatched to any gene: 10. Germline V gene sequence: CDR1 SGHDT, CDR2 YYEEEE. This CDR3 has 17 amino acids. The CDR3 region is CASSFGQGVLSDNEQFF. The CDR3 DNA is TGTGCCAGCAGCTTCGGACAGGGGGTTCTTTCCGACAATGAGCAGTTCTTC.